This T cell receptor (beta chain) was captured by sequencing in a study of T-cell memory formation after mild COVID-19. Study findings and constraints: Cross-reactive memory appears to have joined, as suggested by some responding clones showing up in pre-infection memory. Mainly CM and EM harbored the contracting CD4+ clones; mainly EMRA harbored the CD8+ ones.

The CDR3 contains 13 residues. Between the trimmed V and J ends, which lost 3 bases and 6 bases, there was a span of 8 bases. TCRdb processed the 5' RACE reads anew with MiXCR; each CDR3 protein has one entry. The data contain a few hundred thousand distinct CDR3 sequences, 25% to 30% of them singletons. This clonotype turned up a few times. Its antigen is not known. Sequencing input: PBMCs or a T cell subset sorted from them (not recorded which). The TCR originated in an adult woman who had mild COVID-19 (a few samples of this study predate the infection). Cell type and time point are not known. The chain couples TRBV12-3 or TRBV12-4 to TRBJ1-4, with no clear D. CDR3 sequence: CASSFWMDEKLFF. As DNA, the CDR3 is TGTGCCAGCAGTTTTTGGATGGATGAAAAACTGTTTTTT.